This T cell receptor beta chain comes out of a study of blood T cell repertoires in COVID-19. Study-level background: In each case, the material was cDNA or gDNA derived from T cells, B-cell-depleted T cells, or PBMCs.

Seattle patient enrollment occurred during active infection, with longitudinal follow-up thereafter. Germline V CDR1 and CDR2: SGHTA, FQGNSA. The CDR3 totals 14 residues. The trim removed 5 bases at V and 7 bases at J, leaving 10 bases unmatched. Authors' methods: Counts of nucleated cells, estimated from reference gene primer amplification, were obtained. Measured with immunoSEQ multiplex PCR; TCRdb has only the in-frame clones, and not every one. V and J calls and clone size follow that table, whereas D and trimming were derived from the DNA. The top ten clones hold about 7.8% of a sample with roughly 200,000 clones, approximately 80% of them seen once.

This sequence joins TRBV7-2 and TRBJ2-5; 7 bases map to TRBD2. Specimen: peripheral blood. The receptor was isolated from a woman of 80 years or more with COVID-19, enrolled during active disease. The CDR3 is CASSPILARGTQYF. The CDR3 nucleotides read TGTGCCAGCAGCCCGATACTAGCGCGGGGGACCCAGTACTTC.